Listed below are T cell receptor beta chains from one sample, sequenced in a study of Graves' ophthalmopathy and Graves' hyperthyroidism. TCRdb ran MiXCR on the multiplex PCR reads and lists one entry per CDR3 protein. The profile shows 1 million to 1.3 million distinct CDR3 sequences, about 38% of them singletons. What was sequenced was peripheral blood or thyroid tissue (not recorded which). The source is an adult man with Graves' hyperthyroidism. CDR3s include the opening cysteine and the closing phenylalanine or tryptophan. The D gene is left open where the match is weak. Expanded clones get a size class; other rows say once, few or many, or leave the size out.

clone_size d_call j_call v_call cdr3_nt cdr3_aa
many NA TRBJ1-2 TRBV5-6 TGTGCCAGCAGCTTGGAGGAGAGAGGTTATGGCTACACCTTC CASSLEERGYGYTF
many NA TRBJ2-7 TRBV10-3 TGTGCCATCAGTGAGACAGTGGACGAGCAGTACTTC CAISETVDEQYF
NA NA TRBJ1-6 TRBV5-8 TGTGCCAGCAGCTCCCCCCGACAGGCTTTATCACCCCTCCACTTT CASSSPRQALSPLHF
many TRBD1 TRBJ2-7 TRBV13 TGTGCCAGCAGCGGGGACAGGGGTGCTTCCAACGAGCAGTACTTC CASSGDRGASNEQYF
many TRBD1 TRBJ2-5 TRBV24-1 TGTGCCACCAGTGCTAGTCCGACTGGGACAGGGATCCGGGAGACCCAGTACTTC CATSASPTGTGIRETQYF
few NA TRBJ2-5 TRBV4-2 TGTGCCAGCAGCCAAGGGGCGAAGTCTGCAATTTTGGAGACCCAGTACTTC CASSQGAKSAILETQYF
NA NA TRBJ2-5 TRBV10-3 TGTGCCATCAGGAGGGGGGGCGAGACCCAGTACTTC CAIRRGGETQYF
NA NA TRBJ2-5 TRBV7-2 TGTGCCAGCACCCAACGGGGAGGGGGCAAAGAGACCCAGTACTTC CASTQRGGGKETQYF
many TRBD1 TRBJ2-7 TRBV7-6 TGTGCCAGCAGCCTCCAACAGGGGTCAGGGTACGAGCAGTACTTC CASSLQQGSGYEQYF
NA NA TRBJ2-5 TRBV6-2/TRBV6-3 TGTGCCAGCAGTTACCCGATAGCGAGTCAAGAGACCCAGTACTTC CASSYPIASQETQYF
once NA TRBJ1-5 TRBV7-9 TGTGCCACCAGTGACAAACAGGGTGGGCTGCATCAGCCCCAGCATTTT CATSDKQGGLHQPQHF
many NA TRBJ1-2 TRBV13 TGTGCCAGCAGCTCAGCGGACCGGGACCTCCGTACCCCATATGGCTACACCTTC CASSSADRDLRTPYGYTF
NA TRBD1 TRBJ2-7 TRBV6-5 TGTGCCACCTCTATCGACCGGGACAGGGAGATCTACGAGCAGTACTTC CATSIDRDREIYEQYF
few TRBD2 TRBJ2-2 TRBV7-3 TGTGCCAGCAGCCTGACGCGGCGGGAGAGGACCGGGGAGCTGTTTTTT CASSLTRRERTGELFF
many NA TRBJ1-4 TRBV29-1 TGCAGCGTTCTATACCAAGGACGAGGTGAAAAACTGTTTTTT CSVLYQGRGEKLFF
NA NA TRBJ2-5 TRBV10-3 TGTGCCACCCGGGATAGCAGACACCCGAGCGGGACCCAGTACTTC CATRDSRHPSGTQYF
many NA TRBJ2-7 TRBV14 TGTGCCAGCAGCCAACGGGGGCGTCACGAGCAGTACTTC CASSQRGRHEQYF
few NA TRBJ2-2 TRBV5-1 TGCGCCAGCAGCTCGGCCTATAACACCGGGGAGCTGTTTTTT CASSSAYNTGELFF
NA NA TRBJ2-5 TRBV6-5 TGTGCCAGCAGTTACGGACCACTTCCAGAGACTCAGTACTTC CASSYGPLPETQYF
NA NA TRBJ2-5 TRBV11-2 TGTGCCAGCAGCTTAGTCTCGACAGCTCAAGAGACCCAGTACTTC CASSLVSTAQETQYF
few NA TRBJ2-7 TRBV6-1 TGTGCCAGCGTTGACAGACAGAGCTCCTACGAGCAGTACTTC CASVDRQSSYEQYF
NA NA TRBJ1-5 TRBV6-5 TGTGCCAGCAGTTACTCGATCCCTGGCGGGGGCAATCAGCCCCAGCATTTT CASSYSIPGGGNQPQHF
many NA TRBJ2-5 TRBV10-3 TGTGCCATCAGTGAGTCAGACGTACCAGTGGAGACCCAGTACTTC CAISESDVPVETQYF
few NA TRBJ2-7 TRBV7-9 TGTGCCAGCAGCCCACGGACACCCTCCTACGAGCAGTACTTC CASSPRTPSYEQYF
many NA TRBJ2-5 TRBV25-1 TGTGCTACCAGGGCCGATATATTTCGGCAAGAGACCCAGTACTTC CATRADIFRQETQYF
NA TRBD1 TRBJ2-7 TRBV6-2/TRBV6-3 TGTGCCAGCAGTTACCCCGGAGACAGGGACTCCTACGAGCAGTACTTC CASSYPGDRDSYEQYF
NA TRBD2 TRBJ2-2 TRBV7-2 TGTGCCAGCAGCTTATACGGGGGGACCTTCTATACCGGGGAGCTGTTTTTT CASSLYGGTFYTGELFF
many TRBD2 TRBJ2-5 TRBV20-1 TGCAGTGCTAGAACGACTAGCGGGAGAGGGCGAGAGACCCAGTACTTC CSARTTSGRGRETQYF
NA TRBD1 TRBJ1-6 TRBV25-1 TGTGCCAGCAGAGCGTCAGGGGGGAGTAATTCACCCCTCCACTTT CASRASGGSNSPLHF
many NA TRBJ2-5 TRBV15 TGTGCCACCAGCAGAGGGGGCGGGGAGACCCAGTACTTC CATSRGGGETQYF
NA NA TRBJ2-7 TRBV2 TGTGCCAGCACAAACGGGGGAAGGGCCGCCTACGAGCAGTACTTC CASTNGGRAAYEQYF
many TRBD1 TRBJ2-7 TRBV19 TGTGCCAGTAGTAGCCGGACAGGGCACGAGCAGTACTTC CASSSRTGHEQYF
few NA TRBJ1-2 TRBV10-2 TGCGCCAGCAGTGCTATCGGGTATCGCGGCTACACCTTC CASSAIGYRGYTF
many TRBD1 TRBJ2-6 TRBV29-1 TGCAGCGTTGAGGGGGACAGGGGAGCCAACGTCCTGACTTTC CSVEGDRGANVLTF
NA NA TRBJ1-4 TRBV6-6 TGTGCCAGCAGTGAAGGGGGGGCTAACGATGAAAAACTGTTTTTT CASSEGGANDEKLFF
NA NA TRBJ1-5 TRBV9 TGTGCCAGCAGCGTAGGGCAGGGGCAACAGCCCCAGCATTTT CASSVGQGQQPQHF
NA NA TRBJ2-5 TRBV10-3 TGTGCCAGCAGCTCAATGACACCGGGACGGCAGGCGGAGACCCAGTACTTC CASSSMTPGRQAETQYF
few TRBD2 TRBJ2-5 TRBV5-1 TGCGCCAGCAGCTTGGACGGGACTAGCGGGAGAGGCGGAGAGACCCAGTACTTC CASSLDGTSGRGGETQYF
NA TRBD2 TRBJ2-5 TRBV12-5 TGTGCTAGTGGTTTGTATAGCGGGAGTAAAGAGACCCAGTACTTC CASGLYSGSKETQYF
NA NA TRBJ2-2 TRBV19 TGTGCCACGCGACGCCCCGACAGGAAGAACACCGGGGAGCTGTTTTTT CATRRPDRKNTGELFF
NA TRBD2 TRBJ2-5 TRBV7-3 TGTGCCAGCAGCTTAACCTTAGCGGGAGCCGGGACTCAAGAGACCCAGTACTTC CASSLTLAGAGTQETQYF